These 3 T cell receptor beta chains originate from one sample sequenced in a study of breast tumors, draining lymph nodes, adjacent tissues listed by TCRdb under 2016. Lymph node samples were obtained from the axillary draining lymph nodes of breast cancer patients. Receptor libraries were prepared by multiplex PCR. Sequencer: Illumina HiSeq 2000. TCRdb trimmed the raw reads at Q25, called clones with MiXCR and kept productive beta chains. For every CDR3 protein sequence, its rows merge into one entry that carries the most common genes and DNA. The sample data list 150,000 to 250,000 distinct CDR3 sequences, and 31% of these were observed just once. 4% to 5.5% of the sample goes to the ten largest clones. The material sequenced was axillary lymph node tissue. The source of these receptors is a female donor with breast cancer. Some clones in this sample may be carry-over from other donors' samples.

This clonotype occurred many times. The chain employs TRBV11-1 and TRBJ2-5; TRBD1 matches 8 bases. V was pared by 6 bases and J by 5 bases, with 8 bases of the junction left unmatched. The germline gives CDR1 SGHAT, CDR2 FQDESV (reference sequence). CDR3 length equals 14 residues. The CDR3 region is CASRSTGVSETQYF. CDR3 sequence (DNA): TGTGCCAGCAGGTCGACAGGGGTCTCCGAGACCCAGTACTTC.

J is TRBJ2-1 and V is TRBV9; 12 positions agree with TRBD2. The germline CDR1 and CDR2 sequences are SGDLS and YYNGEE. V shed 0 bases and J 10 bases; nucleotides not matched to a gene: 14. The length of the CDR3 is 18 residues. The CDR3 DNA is TGTGCCAGCAGCGTAGGACTAGCGGGAGCTCGGGCCTCCAACGAGCAGTTCTTC. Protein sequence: CASSVGLAGARASNEQFF.

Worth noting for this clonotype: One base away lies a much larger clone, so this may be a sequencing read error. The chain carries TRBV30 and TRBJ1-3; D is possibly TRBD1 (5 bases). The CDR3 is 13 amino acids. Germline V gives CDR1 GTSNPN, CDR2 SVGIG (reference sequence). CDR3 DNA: TGTGTCTGGAGTGACTTACGCCAGGGCCCTTTAGATTTT. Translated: CVWSDLRQGPLDF.